This TCR beta chain was documented in a study of control samples from healthy donors and cancer patients. Clones were sequenced by immunoSEQ multiplex PCR, and TCRdb holds only the in-frame ones, with some missing. The table includes about 150,000 clones, more than 85% detected once. The germline CDR1 and CDR2 sequences are MGHRA and YSYEKL. The CDR3 consists of 15 residues. V was shortened by 3 bases and J by 0 bases, with 9 bases between the two germline ends. The clonotype was recovered from a man younger than 35 in good health. J is TRBJ1-5 and V is TRBV4-1; D is unresolved. The sequencing sample was made of blood. The CDR3, as DNA: TGCGCCAGCAGCCAGATCCAGGCTAGCAATCAGCCCCAGCATTTT. The encoded protein is CASSQIQASNQPQHF.